This T cell receptor beta chain was obtained from a study of blood T cell repertoires in COVID-19. In the authors' methods: Estimation of nucleated cell counts relied on the amplification of reference gene primers. TCRdb's table, derived via immunoSEQ multiplex PCR, lists solely in-frame clones and lacks some. V, J and clone size reflect that table, while D and trimming were determined from the DNA. Of 90,000 to 120,000 clones listed, roughly 84% are singletons. The V gene's germline CDR1 is KGHDR and CDR2 SFDVKD. The CDR3 consists of 18 residues. V lost 5 bases and J lost 0, with 19 bases in between. This clone was picked up a small number of times.

V is TRBV24-1 and J is TRBJ2-1; D perhaps matches TRBD2 (6 bases). Sequences were obtained from peripheral blood. The source is a man between 60 and 70 years old with acute or convalescent COVID-19. As DNA, the CDR3 is TGTGCCACCAGTGCTCGGGGAGGCTCCTTAAACTCCTACAATGAGCAGTTCTTC. Protein: CATSARGGSLNSYNEQFF.